The text below deals with one T cell receptor (beta chain). What antigen it recognizes has not been identified. Within one base of it there is no much larger clone, and no base qualities were kept. Whole blood was collected in K2EDTA tubes by collaborating institutions according to the institutions' own protocols. For TCRbeta analysis, collaborators shipped samples in one of three forms: frozen whole blood, isolated PBMCs, or DNA extracted from either of those sample types. This record comes from a study of blood T cell repertoires in COVID-19 (dated by TCRdb to 2018 to 2021). Some background on the complete study: Collaborator samples came from the United States, Italy and Spain and covered acute and convalescent phases of COVID-19. A de-identified subject ID, COVID-19 status, age in years and sex were almost always included in the sample metadata. The samples were drawn from two sources: the first 160 participants of the ongoing ImmuneRACE study, and 1,000 to 1,500 subjects contributed by 6 global collaborators. Subjects who had been exposed to COVID-19, were actively infected with it, or had recovered from it provided the deeply sampled blood TCRbeta repertoires that made up the dataset. HLA class I and class II types, where available, came from metadata supplied by the sample provider rather than from assay-based typing. The prospective study material was composed of cDNA or gDNA derived from T cells, B-cell-depleted T cells, or PBMCs. A freely available public database, intended as a resource for researchers studying the immune response to SARS-CoV-2, is where the repertoires were released.

Summary of the overall study and its limitations: Clinical and demographic metadata were provided uncurated, with the amount varying by source and participant.

The CDR3 spans 15 residues, from the cysteine through the phenylalanine. The only DNA kept is the CDR3, 45 bases in frame from the first base. Based on the germline V gene, the CDR1 and CDR2 sequences are SGHVS and FQNEAQ. V is reduced by 3 bases and J by 4 bases, leaving a spacing of 15 bases between them. TCRbeta CDR3 regions were amplified from genomic DNA by means of the immunoSEQ Assay, a bias-controlled multiplex PCR. In the source study's methods: Nucleated cell counts per sample were estimated from amplification of reference gene primers within the assay. To quantify the absolute abundance of each unique TCRbeta CDR3 rearrangement, sequence reads were collapsed and filtered. For each sample, productive Simpson clonality was calculated as the square root of Simpson's diversity index over productive rearrangements. Here the immuneACCESS table is served through TCRdb, limited to in-frame sequences with V and J called. Missing clones are a known gap in these copies; in checked studies unresolved V genes cover under half, and the rest lacks a known reason. Clone size and the V and J calls come from that table; the DNA yielded D and trimming. The sample data list 54,000 or so clones, and about nine tenths of these were observed just once. In total, the top ten clones hold approximately 7.8% of the sample.

The sequence derives from a man aged 45 to 65 with active COVID-19. Sequencing input: peripheral blood. The sequence joins TRBV7-8 to TRBJ1-1; the D segment cannot be called with confidence. This receptor carries the CDR3 CASSFLVRGATEAFF. Read as DNA, the sequence is TGTGCCAGCAGCTTTTTGGTACGGGGAGCCACTGAAGCTTTCTTT.